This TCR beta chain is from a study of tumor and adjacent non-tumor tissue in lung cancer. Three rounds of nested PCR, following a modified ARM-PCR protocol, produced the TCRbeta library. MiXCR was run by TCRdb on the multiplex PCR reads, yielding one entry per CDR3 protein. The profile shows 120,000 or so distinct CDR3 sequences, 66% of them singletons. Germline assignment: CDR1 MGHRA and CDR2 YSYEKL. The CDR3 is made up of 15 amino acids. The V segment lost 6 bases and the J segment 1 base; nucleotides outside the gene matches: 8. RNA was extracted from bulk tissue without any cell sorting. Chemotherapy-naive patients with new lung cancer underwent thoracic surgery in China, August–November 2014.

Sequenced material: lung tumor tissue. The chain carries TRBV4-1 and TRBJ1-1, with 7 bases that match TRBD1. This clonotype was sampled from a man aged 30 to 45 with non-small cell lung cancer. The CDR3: CASRELTGPNTEAFF. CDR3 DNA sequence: TGCGCCAGCAGAGAACTGACAGGGCCGAACACTGAAGCTTTCTTT.